This TCR beta chain appears in the sequencing data of a study of cytomegalovirus exposure and HLA in healthy donors. Study findings and constraints: It was reportedly the case that the classifier diagnosed cytomegalovirus status with high specificity and sensitivity. The authors confirmed in vitro that a few CMV-associated chains were specific for CMV antigens.

The V and J ends lost 6 bases and 4 bases, in that order; junction bases with no gene match: 8. The CDR3 contains 15 residues. From germline, CDR1 is MNHEY and CDR2 SMNVEV (reference sequence). The donors were part of the roughly 120-subject validation cohort, which stood apart from the roughly 640-subject first cohort. Produced via immunoSEQ multiplex PCR; TCRdb's table is partial and in-frame only. The top ten hold 6% to 8% of the sample, which has tens of thousands of clones, 80% to 90% seen once. The table lists this clone with a few counts. What it recognizes is unknown. The chain couples TRBV27 to TRBJ1-5; 8 nucleotides align to TRBD1. The TCR comes from a woman aged 30 to 39 in good health and CMV-seronegative. The source material was PBMCs. The CDR3 DNA sequence: TGTGCCAGCAGGCTCCGACAGGGGATTAATCAGCCCCAGCATTTT. Its translation is CASRLRQGINQPQHF.